These 17 T cell receptor beta chains share one sample of origin, sequenced in a study of T cell repertoires and HLA-DP antigens. Profiled with immunoSEQ multiplex PCR; TCRdb holds only in-frame clones, not every one. The sample includes approximately 86,000 clones, roughly 86% of them seen just once. No antigen has been identified for these receptors. Sequenced material: CD4+ T cells from PBMCs. The receptors derive from a man in his fifties in good health and CMV-seronegative.

V usage is TRBV19 and J usage is TRBJ2-1; 7 positions agree with TRBD2. The V segment lost 7 bases and the J segment 4 bases; nucleotides outside the gene matches: 7. Germline values: CDR1 LNHDA, CDR2 SQIVND (reference sequence). The CDR3 spans 14 residues. The CDR3 DNA follows: TGTGCCAGTAAATCCAGCGGGATATACAATGAGCAGTTCTTC. It yields the protein CASKSSGIYNEQFF.

The chain is built from TRBV4-2 and TRBJ1-5; no reliable D call. The V and J ends lost 4 bases and 6 bases respectively, with 22 bases between them. The CDR3 consists of 17 residues. In germline, CDR1 is LGHNA, CDR2 YNFKEQ. CDR3 loop: CASSPIAGSAAGQPQHF. CDR3 nucleotides: TGTGCCAGCAGCCCAATCGCCGGGAGCGCAGCGGGTCAGCCCCAGCATTTT.

The chain joins TRBV28 to TRBJ2-2, with 10 positions matching TRBD1. The germline V gene encodes CDR1 MDHEN and CDR2 SYDVKM. The CDR3 contains 18 residues. Trimming cost V 8 bases and J 5 bases; bases outside gene matches: 17. The CDR3 loop is CASRSYRDRGSYTGELFF. DNA for the CDR3: TGTGCCAGCCGCTCCTACCGGGACAGGGGTTCGTATACCGGGGAGCTGTTTTTT. Full variable domain (outside the CDR3, taken from reference TRBV28 and TRBJ2-2): DVKVTQSSRYLVKRTGEKVFLECVQDMDHENMFWYRQDPGLGLRLIYFSYDVKMKEKGDIPEGYSVSREKKERFSLILESASTNQTSMYLCASRSYRDRGSYTGELFFGEGSRLTVL.

The genes are TRBV30 and TRBJ1-2; 7 bases line up with TRBD1. The germline V gene has CDR1 GTSNPN and CDR2 SVGIG (reference sequence). This CDR3 has 15 residues. V shed 3 bases, J shed 0 bases, and the junction held 7 bases outside the gene matches. CDR3: CAWSRDRAANYGYTF. The CDR3 bases are TGTGCCTGGAGCCGCGACAGGGCGGCTAACTATGGCTACACCTTC. Using reference TRBV30 and TRBJ1-2 for the parts outside the CDR3, the full variable domain is SQTIHQWPATLVQPVGSPLSLECTVEGTSNPNLYWYRQAAGRGLQLLFYSVGIGQISSEVPQNLSASRPQDRQFILSSKKLLLSDSGFYLCAWSRDRAANYGYTFGSGTRLTVV.

The chain joins TRBV28 to TRBJ1-1, with a tentative D call TRBD1 (5 bases). The CDR3 extends over 16 amino acids. CDR1 is MDHEN, CDR2 SYDVKM, per germline. The germline V and J ends were trimmed by 4 bases and 5 bases, with 20 bases remaining between them. The CDR3 is CASSSPRGARRTEAFF. CDR3 bases: TGTGCCAGCAGTTCTCCCCGAGGGGCGCGAAGGACTGAAGCTTTCTTT.

V usage is TRBV29-1 and J usage is TRBJ1-1; perhaps TRBD1 as D (5 bases). V shed 0 bases and J shed 4 bases, with 12 bases lying between them. Germline CDR1 and CDR2: SQVTM and ANQGSEA. The CDR3 length is 14 residues. DNA of the CDR3: TGCAGCGTTGAAGATCGGGTTGGGGGCACTGAAGCTTTCTTT. Protein sequence: CSVEDRVGGTEAFF.

CDR3 in DNA: TGTGCCAGCAAACAACAAGAGACCCAGTACTTC. The encoded protein is CASKQQETQYF. The V gene is TRBV2, the J gene TRBJ2-5, with D uncertain. With 7 bases removed from V and 2 bases from J, the gap between germline ends came to 5 bases. Germline V gives CDR1 SNHLY, CDR2 FYNNEI. The CDR3 is 11 residues long.

V is TRBV4-3 and J is TRBJ2-5; D is ambiguous. This CDR3 comprises 13 residues. The germline V and J ends were trimmed by 3 bases and 5 bases, with 10 bases remaining between them. Germline V gene data show CDR1 as LGHNA and CDR2 as YSLEER. This CDR3 reads CASSQEWRETQYF. The CDR3 DNA is TGCGCCAGCAGCCAGGAGTGGCGGGAGACCCAGTACTTC.

The chain combines TRBV27 with TRBJ2-1; D remains ambiguous. CDR1 is MNHEY and CDR2 is SMNVEV in the germline V gene (reference sequence). The CDR3 extends over 16 amino acids. V lost 4 bases and J lost 4, with 17 bases in between. CDR3 nucleotide sequence: TGTGCCAGCAGTTCCCTTCTCGGGCCCTCTTACAATGAGCAGTTCTTC. Translating it yields CASSSLLGPSYNEQFF.

J is TRBJ2-2 and V is TRBV5-8; D gene uncertain. The V end was cut by 5 bases, the J end by 1 base, with 9 bases between. The CDR3 length is 14 residues. The germline gives CDR1 SGHTS, CDR2 YDEGEE. CDR3 protein: CASRGKQNTGELFF. CDR3 sequence (DNA): TGTGCCAGCAGGGGCAAACAGAACACCGGGGAGCTGTTTTTT.

This clone came up a few times. The chain is built from TRBV7-8 and TRBJ2-3; D uncertain. In germline, CDR1 is SGHVS, CDR2 FQNEAQ. Trimming removed 1 base at V and 2 bases at J, with 7 bases between. This CDR3 has 14 amino acids. The CDR3 loop is CASSLERNTDTQYF. Written as DNA, the CDR3 is TGTGCCAGCAGCTTAGAAAGGAACACAGATACGCAGTATTTT.

The V and J genes are TRBV6-1 and TRBJ1-4, with TRBD1 identical over 7 bases. The V gene's germline CDR1 is MNHNS and CDR2 SASEGT. This CDR3 comprises 14 residues. V lost 5 bases to trimming and J lost 5 bases; unmatched junction nucleotides: 5. This CDR3 is CASSPRTGNEKLFF. CDR3 sequence (DNA): TGTGCCAGCAGTCCTCGGACAGGAAATGAAAAACTGTTTTTT.

The rearrangement joins TRBV6-5 to TRBJ1-5; D is perhaps TRBD1 (6 bases). V lost 5 bases and J lost 7, with 18 bases in between. Per germline, CDR1 MNHEY and CDR2 SVGAGI. The CDR3 has 15 amino acids. This CDR3 reads CASSAQDGGGQPQHF. As DNA, the CDR3 is TGTGCCAGCAGTGCCCAGGACGGAGGGGGACAGCCCCAGCATTTT.

This sequence joins TRBV2 and TRBJ1-2; TRBD1 might be the D (5 bases). The CDR3 loop spans 15 amino acids. Trimming left V 7 bases short and J 3 bases short, with 18 bases between. Germline V gene data show CDR1 as SNHLY and CDR2 as FYNNEI. The CDR3 reads CASNALGVKDYGYTF. The CDR3 coding sequence is TGTGCCAGCAATGCATTAGGGGTTAAAGACTATGGCTACACCTTC.

The V call is TRBV6-1, the J call TRBJ2-2; TRBD1 is a possible D gene (6 bases). V was trimmed by 8 bases and J by 0 bases, leaving 7 bases between them. Germline V gene sequence: CDR1 MNHNS, CDR2 SASEGT. This CDR3 contains 13 residues. The CDR3 coding sequence is TGTGCCAGCCGGACAGCGAACACCGGGGAGCTGTTTTTT. It translates to CASRTANTGELFF.

This clone is medium-sized within its sample. J is TRBJ2-3 and V is TRBV18; D may be TRBD1 (5 bases). With 3 bases removed from V and 4 bases from J, the gap between germline ends came to 14 bases. Germline V gene lookup returns CDR1 KGHSH and CDR2 LQKENI. CDR3 length: 15 amino acids. For the CDR3, the DNA is TGTGCCAGCTCACCCTTTTCCCTAGGGGCAGATACGCAGTATTTT. It encodes CASSPFSLGADTQYF.

The chain joins TRBV7-2 to TRBJ1-1, with D unresolved. V dropped 5 bases and J dropped 1 base, with 8 bases sitting between them. Germline loops: CDR1 SGHTA, CDR2 FQGNSA. The CDR3 contains 13 residues. The CDR3 DNA reads TGTGCCAGCAGCCAAGGGAGGAACACTGAAGCTTTCTTT. Its protein product is CASSQGRNTEAFF.